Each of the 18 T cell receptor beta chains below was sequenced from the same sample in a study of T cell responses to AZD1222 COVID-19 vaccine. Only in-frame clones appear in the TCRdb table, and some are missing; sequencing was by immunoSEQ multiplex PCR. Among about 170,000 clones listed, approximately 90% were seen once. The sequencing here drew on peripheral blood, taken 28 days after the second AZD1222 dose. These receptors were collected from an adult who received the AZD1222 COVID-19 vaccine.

CDR3 bases: TGTGCCAGCAGACCCGGGGGTAACACTGAAGCTTTCTTT. Protein sequence: CASRPGGNTEAFF. The chain carries TRBV6-5 and TRBJ1-1; TRBD1 is a possible D gene (5 bases). Germline V gene sequence: CDR1 MNHEY, CDR2 SVGAGI. The CDR3 contains 13 residues. Trimming stripped 6 bases from V and 2 bases from J, with 10 bases between.

CDR3 nucleotide sequence: TGTGCCAGCGGACAGGGAGGGACTGAAGCTTTCTTT. Translated: CASGQGGTEAFF. The genes are TRBV6-5 and TRBJ1-1; 8 bases are a match to TRBD1. CDR1 and CDR2 (germline): MNHEY, SVGAGI. Trimming at V came to 8 bases and at J to 5 bases, leaving 4 bases not matched to a gene. The CDR3 spans 12 residues.

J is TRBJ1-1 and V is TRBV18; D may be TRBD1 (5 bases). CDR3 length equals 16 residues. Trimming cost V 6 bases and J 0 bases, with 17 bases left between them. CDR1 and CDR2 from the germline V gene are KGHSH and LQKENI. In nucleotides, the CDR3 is TGTGCCAGCTCCCCGTCCAGGCTGGGGCTGAACACTGAAGCTTTCTTT. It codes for CASSPSRLGLNTEAFF.

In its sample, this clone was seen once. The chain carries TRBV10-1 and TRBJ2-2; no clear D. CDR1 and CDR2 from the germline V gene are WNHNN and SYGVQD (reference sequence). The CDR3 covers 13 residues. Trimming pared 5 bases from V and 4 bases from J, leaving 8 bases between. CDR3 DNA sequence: TGCGCCAGCAGTAGATCGGCCACCGGGGAGCTGTTTTTT. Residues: CASSRSATGELFF.

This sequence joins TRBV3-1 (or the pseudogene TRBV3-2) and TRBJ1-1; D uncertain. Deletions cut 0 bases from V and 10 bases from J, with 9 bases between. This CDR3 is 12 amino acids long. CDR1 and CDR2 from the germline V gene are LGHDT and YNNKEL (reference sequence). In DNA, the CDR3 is TGTGCCAGCAGCCAAGACAGGCGGCGAGCTTTCTTT. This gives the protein CASSQDRRRAFF.

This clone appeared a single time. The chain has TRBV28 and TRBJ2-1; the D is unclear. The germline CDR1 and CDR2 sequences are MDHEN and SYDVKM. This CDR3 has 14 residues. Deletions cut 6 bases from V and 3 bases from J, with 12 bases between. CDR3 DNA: TGTGCCAGCAGCCTACCCGGCTACTACAATGAGCAGTTCTTC. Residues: CASSLPGYYNEQFF. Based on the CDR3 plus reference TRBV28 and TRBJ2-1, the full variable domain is DVKVTQSSRYLVKRTGEKVFLECVQDMDHENMFWYRQDPGLGLRLIYFSYDVKMKEKGDIPEGYSVSREKKERFSLILESASTNQTSMYLCASSLPGYYNEQFFGPGTRLTVL.

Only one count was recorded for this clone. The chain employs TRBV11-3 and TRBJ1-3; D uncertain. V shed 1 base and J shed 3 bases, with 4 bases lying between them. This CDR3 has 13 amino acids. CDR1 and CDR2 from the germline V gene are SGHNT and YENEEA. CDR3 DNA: TGTGCCAGCAGCTTAGTCGTTGGAAACACCATATATTTT. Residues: CASSLVVGNTIYF.

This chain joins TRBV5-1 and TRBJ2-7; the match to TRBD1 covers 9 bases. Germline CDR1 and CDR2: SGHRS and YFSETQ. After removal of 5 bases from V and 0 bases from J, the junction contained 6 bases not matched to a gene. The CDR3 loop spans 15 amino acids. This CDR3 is CASRNPGQGSYEQYF. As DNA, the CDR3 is TGCGCCAGCAGGAATCCGGGACAGGGCTCCTACGAGCAGTACTTC.

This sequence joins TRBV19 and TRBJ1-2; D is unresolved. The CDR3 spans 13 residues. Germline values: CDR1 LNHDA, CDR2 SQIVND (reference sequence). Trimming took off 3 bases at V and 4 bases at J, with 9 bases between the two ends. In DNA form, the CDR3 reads TGTGCCAGTAGTATTTCAAGGGCCTATGGCTACACCTTC. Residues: CASSISRAYGYTF.

CDR3 nucleotide sequence: TGTGCCAGCAGTGAAGAGTCTGGGTCCCCCCCTAATACGCAGTATTTT. Protein product: CASSEESGSPPNTQYF. V and J are TRBV6-1 and TRBJ2-3; D is unresolved. CDR1 and CDR2 from the germline V gene are MNHNS and SASEGT. Trimming cost V 1 base and J 7 bases, with 18 bases left between them. This CDR3 has 16 residues.

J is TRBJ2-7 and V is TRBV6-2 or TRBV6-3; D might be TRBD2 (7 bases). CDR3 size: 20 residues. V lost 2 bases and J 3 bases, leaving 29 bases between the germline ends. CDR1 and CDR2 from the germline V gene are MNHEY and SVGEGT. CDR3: CASSYAYPAGAYHPNYEQYF. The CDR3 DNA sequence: TGTGCCAGCAGTTACGCCTACCCGGCGGGGGCATATCACCCAAACTACGAGCAGTACTTC.

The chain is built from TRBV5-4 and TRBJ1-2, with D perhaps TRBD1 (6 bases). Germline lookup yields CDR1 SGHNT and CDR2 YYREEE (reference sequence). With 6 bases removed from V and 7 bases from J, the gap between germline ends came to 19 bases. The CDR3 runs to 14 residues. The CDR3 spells CASTQPGAQGGYTF. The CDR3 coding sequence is TGTGCCAGCACTCAACCGGGGGCGCAGGGTGGCTACACCTTC.

The CDR3, as DNA: TGCGCCAGCAGCCAAGGAGCAGGGGGAGGGTATGGGCCCCAGCATTTT. It encodes CASSQGAGGGYGPQHF. This rearrangement joins TRBV4-1 to TRBJ1-5, with 7 bases matching TRBD1. Looked up from germline, CDR1 is MGHRA and CDR2 is YSYEKL. With 1 base clipped from V and 9 bases from J, the junction kept 12 bases outside the gene matches. This CDR3 contains 16 residues.

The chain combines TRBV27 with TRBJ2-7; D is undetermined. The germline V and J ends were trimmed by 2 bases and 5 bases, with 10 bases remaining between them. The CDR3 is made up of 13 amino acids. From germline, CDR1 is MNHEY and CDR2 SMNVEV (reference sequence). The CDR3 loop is CASSLRTSHEQYF. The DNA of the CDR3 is TGTGCCAGCAGTTTAAGAACATCCCACGAGCAGTACTTC.

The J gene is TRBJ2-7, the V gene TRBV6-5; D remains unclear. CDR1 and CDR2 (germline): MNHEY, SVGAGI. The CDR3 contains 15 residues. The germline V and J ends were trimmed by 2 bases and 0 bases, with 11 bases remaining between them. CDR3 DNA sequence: TGTGCCAGCAGTTACACGATCCAGAGCTCCTACGAGCAGTACTTC. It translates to CASSYTIQSSYEQYF.

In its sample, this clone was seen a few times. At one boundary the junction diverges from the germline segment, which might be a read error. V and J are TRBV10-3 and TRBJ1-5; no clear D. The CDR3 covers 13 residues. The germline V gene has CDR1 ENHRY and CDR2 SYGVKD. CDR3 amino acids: CAISEYSNQPQHF. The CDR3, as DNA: TGTGCCATCAGCGAGTATAGCAATCAGCCCCAGCATTTT.

The CDR3 region is CASSLLRGALDEQFF. The CDR3 coding sequence is TGTGCCAGCAGCTTACTCCGGGGGGCTCTCGATGAGCAGTTCTTC. The chain uses TRBV7-9 and TRBJ2-1; maybe TRBD2 (7 bases). V dropped 2 bases and J dropped 8 bases, with 16 bases sitting between them. Germline V gene lookup returns CDR1 SEHNR and CDR2 FQNEAQ (reference sequence). The CDR3 contains 15 residues.

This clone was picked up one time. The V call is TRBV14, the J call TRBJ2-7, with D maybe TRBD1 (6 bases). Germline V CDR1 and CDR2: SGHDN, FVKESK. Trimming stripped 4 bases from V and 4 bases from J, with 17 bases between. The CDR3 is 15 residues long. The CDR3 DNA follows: TGTGCCAGCAGCCGACAGGCCCTAAGCGGTTACGAGCAGTACTTC. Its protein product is CASSRQALSGYEQYF.